The TCR beta chain under discussion was sequenced for a study of CD8 T cells in Susac syndrome (dated by TCRdb to between 2018 and 2021). Broadly, across the study: Repertoire sequencing was used to test whether CD8+ T cell activation and differentiation in Susac syndrome was antigen driven. The full study reports these points: The number of individuals in the TCR sequencing and HLA analysis was acknowledged as relatively small.

RNA was extracted using the RNeasy kit, and roughly 0.5 to 1 ug of the RNA was reverse transcribed with random hexamers. TCR beta CDR3 regions were amplified with the immunoSEQ multiplex PCR assay covering 54 Vbeta and 13 Jbeta segments. PCR amplification bias was corrected by using a synthetic template baseline for primer optimization and computational correction. The authors' analysis ran thus. Reads were assigned to V, D and J genes according to IMGT and analyzed in immunoSEQ Analyzer, with only productive sequences retained. To calculate clonality, Shannon entropy was normalized by log2 of the number of productive unique sequences and then subtracted from one. Public and private clones were assessed among the 100 most prevalent clones of each patient and control. Clones were defined as Susac-specific when absent from the healthy and MS cohorts, from approximately 970 published viral clones and from other ImmuneACCESS disease sequences. In TCRdb, the public reads were trimmed at Q25 with fastp and aligned with MiXCR, with productive beta chains retained. Identical CDR3 proteins give one entry, which carries the most common genes and DNA. TCRdb, not the original authors, processed these V and J calls. This sample is represented by roughly 200,000 distinct CDR3 sequences; around 95% of them were singletons. More than 0.09% of the sample is held by the ten biggest clonotypes.

About this clonotype: Its antigen remains unidentified. Base qualities are not provided; no much larger clone lies one nucleotide away.

CDR1 and CDR2 are read off the germline V gene (reference sequence) as DFQATT and SNEGSKA. The trim is 0 bases for V and 3 bases for J, with a gap of 12 bases between the germline ends. Reading from cysteine to phenylalanine, the CDR3 counts 15 amino acids. Solely the CDR3 DNA is kept, with 45 bases framed from the first base. High-throughput TCR beta sequencing profiled peripheral blood CD8+ and CD4+ T cells from healthy donors, Susac syndrome patients and multiple sclerosis patients. The multiple sclerosis controls were treatment-naive patients who had stable or active relapsing-remitting disease and met the revised McDonald criteria. Bulk CD8+ and CD4+ T cells were purified by magnetic negative isolation, while CD8+ TEMRA cells were enriched using FACS. Blood was drawn into EDTA tubes, processed within 24 hours, and PBMCs were isolated by density gradient centrifugation. PBMCs intended for TCR sequencing were cryopreserved in liquid nitrogen and thawed later in a water bath at 37 degrees C. A purity of at least 90% was achieved for sorted or isolated CD4+, CD8+ and CD8+ TEMRA cells.

The rearranged chain carries TRBV20-1 and TRBJ1-5; a confident D gene designation cannot be given. The sequence was collected from a human donor with multiple sclerosis. Sequencing was done on a sample of CD4+ T cells from PBMCs. The CDR3 protein is CSARDIWGNNQPQHF. The nucleotide sequence is TGCAGTGCTAGAGATATATGGGGAAACAATCAGCCCCAGCATTTT.